The clone carrying this TCR beta chain was counted once. This sample is drawn from a study of blood T cell repertoires in COVID-19. The table came from immunoSEQ multiplex PCR; TCRdb's copy has only in-frame clones and leaves some out. The data hold 170,000 or so clones, with around 87% observed a single time. V shed 7 bases and J shed 13 bases, with 17 bases lying between them. CDR1 is LNHDA, CDR2 SQIVND, per germline (reference sequence). The CDR3 has 13 residues. Sample: peripheral blood. The chain employs TRBV19 and TRBJ1-6, with a possible D match to TRBD1 (6 bases). The TCR sequence derives from a man aged 55 to 70 with COVID-19, enrolled during active disease. CDR3 coding DNA: TGTGCCAGTACCCAGCAGGGGACCCCGCCCCTCCACTTT. This translates into CASTQQGTPPLHF.